This entry lists 28 T cell receptor beta chains sequenced from one sample in a study of graft-versus-host responses after intestinal transplantation. No antigen has been identified for these receptors. Produced via immunoSEQ multiplex PCR; TCRdb's table is partial and in-frame only. The sample lists 30,000 to 40,000 clones; approximately 95% were seen once. Sequenced here: unstimulated CD4+ T cells sorted from spleen or lymph node cells, sampled before transplant. The receptors derive from a human donor who was the organ donor for an intestinal transplant.

The chain recombines TRBV29-1 with TRBJ2-1; 10 bases map to TRBD1. Germline CDR1 is SQVTM and CDR2 is ANQGSEA. This CDR3 has 12 residues. V dropped 4 bases and J dropped 6; count of bases not matched to a gene: 0. The CDR3 loop reads CSVGTGGNEQFF. DNA for the CDR3: TGCAGCGTTGGGACAGGGGGCAATGAGCAGTTCTTC.

This clone has a single count. The CDR3 spells CASSQDGRGWGELFF. CDR3 in DNA: TGCGCCAGCAGCCAAGATGGCCGGGGGTGGGGGGAGCTGTTTTTT. The chain is built from TRBV4-1 and TRBJ2-2; perhaps TRBD2 as D (6 bases). The CDR3 spans 15 residues. Germline V gene sequence: CDR1 MGHRA, CDR2 YSYEKL. V lost 0 bases and J lost 8, with 13 bases in between.

The gene calls are TRBV4-1 and TRBJ1-5; TRBD1 might be the D (6 bases). V lost 4 bases and J lost 0, with 16 bases in between. Germline-derived CDR1 and CDR2 are MGHRA and YSYEKL. This CDR3 has 17 amino acids. The CDR3 region has the DNA TGCGCCAGCAGCCCGCGGGGGCCCCTAAATAGCAATCAGCCCCAGCATTTT. Translating gives CASSPRGPLNSNQPQHF.

The chain employs TRBV19 and TRBJ2-2; no clear D gene. CDR1 LNHDA and CDR2 SQIVND come from the germline V gene (reference sequence). V lost 4 bases, J lost 0 bases, and 3 bases lay in between. There are 13 residues in the CDR3. CDR3 sequence (DNA): TGTGCCAGTAGTAAGCCGAACACCGGGGAGCTGTTTTTT. Translating gives CASSKPNTGELFF.

The chain combines TRBV15 with TRBJ1-4; 7 bases map to TRBD1. Germline V gives CDR1 LNHNV, CDR2 YYDKDF (reference sequence). The CDR3 runs 14 residues. V lost 3 bases and J lost 4; bases outside the gene matches: 2. CDR3 region: CATSRGQNNEKLFF. CDR3 nucleotide sequence: TGTGCCACCAGCAGGGGACAGAATAATGAAAAACTGTTTTTT.

The chain uses TRBV19 and TRBJ2-5; tentative D call: TRBD1 (5 bases). The end of the DNA fits TRBJ2-7 better, so the J call may be wrong. Germline values: CDR1 LNHDA, CDR2 SQIVND (reference sequence). The CDR3 spans 14 residues. The CDR3 region has the DNA TGTGCCAGTAGTTTGGCAGGGAAAAGATACGAGCAGTACTTC. Its protein product is CASSLAGKRYEQYF.

V usage is TRBV11-3 and J usage is TRBJ2-3, with 8 bases lining up with TRBD2. The CDR3 runs 13 residues. V lost 4 bases, J lost 13 bases, and 10 bases stayed unmatched. The germline V gene encodes CDR1 SGHNT and CDR2 YENEEA. CDR3 coding DNA: TGTGCCAGCAGCTCCCACGGGACTAGTTCGGAGTATTTT. Encoded protein: CASSSHGTSSEYF.

The CDR3 sequence: CASSLVDRVSSPLHF. CDR3 sequence (DNA): TGTGCCAGCAGTTTAGTCGACAGGGTATCTTCACCCCTCCACTTT. V and J are TRBV27 and TRBJ1-6, with 7 bases identical to TRBD1. The V gene end was trimmed by 2 bases and the J gene end by 9 bases; junction bases not matched to a gene: 7. The germline gives CDR1 MNHEY, CDR2 SMNVEV (reference sequence). CDR3 length equals 15 residues.

This CDR3 reads CASSGGRSNTQYF. CDR3 DNA: TGTGCCAGCAGTGGGGGGCGGTCGAATACGCAGTATTTT. V usage is TRBV6-4 and J usage is TRBJ2-3, with a tentative D call TRBD1 (6 bases). Trimming cost V 4 bases and J 7 bases, with 12 bases left between them. Germline values: CDR1 MRHNA, CDR2 SNTAGT. The CDR3 extends over 13 amino acids.

This chain links TRBV9 with TRBJ1-1, with unresolved D. Trimming shortened V by 0 bases and J by 1 base, and 4 bases separated the two germline ends. In germline, CDR1 is SGDLS, CDR2 YYNGEE. CDR3 length: 13 residues. The CDR3 here is CASSVDQNTEAFF. CDR3 nucleotide sequence: TGTGCCAGCAGCGTAGATCAGAACACTGAAGCTTTCTTT.

CDR3 in DNA: TGTGCCAGCAGCGGGCAGACAGGGAACACTGAAGCTTTCTTT. Amino acid sequence: CASSGQTGNTEAFF. V gene TRBV11-3 combines with J gene TRBJ1-1, with D tentatively TRBD1 (6 bases). CDR1 SGHNT and CDR2 YENEEA come from the germline V gene. Trimming removed 5 bases at V and 1 base at J, with 11 bases between. The CDR3 is 14 residues long.

This chain connects TRBV5-1 to TRBJ1-1; D gene unclear. V dropped 0 bases and J dropped 1 base, with 7 bases sitting between them. Germline CDR1 SGHRS, CDR2 YFSETQ. The CDR3 loop spans 14 amino acids. The DNA for the CDR3 is TGCGCCAGCAGCTTGGACACTACGAACACTGAAGCTTTCTTT. It specifies CASSLDTTNTEAFF. The whole variable domain, remainder taken from reference TRBV5-1 and TRBJ1-1, is KAGVTQTPRYLIKTRGQQVTLSCSPISGHRSVSWYQQTPGQGLQFLFEYFSETQRNKGNFPGRFSGRQFSNSRSEMNVSTLELGDSALYLCASSLDTTNTEAFFGQGTRLTVV.

CDR3 sequence reads: CASSFRQGMNGYTF. Written as DNA, the CDR3 is TGTGCCAGCAGCTTTAGACAGGGGATGAATGGCTACACCTTC. The chain carries TRBV13 and TRBJ1-2; 8 bases are a match to TRBD1. This CDR3 region has 14 residues. Unmatched junction bases numbered 6, after V lost 3 bases and J lost 6 bases. Germline V gene lookup returns CDR1 PRHDT and CDR2 FYEKMQ (reference sequence).

V is TRBV30 and J is TRBJ1-2; D perhaps matches TRBD1 (5 bases). From germline, CDR1 is GTSNPN and CDR2 SVGIG (reference sequence). There are 13 residues in the CDR3. Trimming stripped 2 bases from V and 2 bases from J, with 9 bases between. The CDR3 bases are TGTGCCTGGAGTAATGGGGGGAACTATGGCTACACCTTC. It encodes CAWSNGGNYGYTF. Complete variable domain (other parts from reference TRBV30 and TRBJ1-2): SQTIHQWPATLVQPVGSPLSLECTVEGTSNPNLYWYRQAAGRGLQLLFYSVGIGQISSEVPQNLSASRPQDRQFILSSKKLLLSDSGFYLCAWSNGGNYGYTFGSGTRLTVV.

This sequence joins TRBV7-2 and TRBJ1-3, with 7 bases that match TRBD1. CDR1 and CDR2 (germline): SGHTA, FQGNSA. The CDR3 totals 16 residues. The V gene end was trimmed by 1 base and the J gene end by 3 bases; junction bases not matched to a gene: 6. The DNA for the CDR3 is TGTGCCAGCAGCTTAGAGCCAGGGGGTAATGGAAACACCATATATTTT. It yields the protein CASSLEPGGNGNTIYF.

The chain employs TRBV13 and TRBJ1-2; no definite D call. V shed 2 bases and J shed 5 bases, with 9 bases lying between them. From germline, CDR1 is PRHDT and CDR2 FYEKMQ (reference sequence). This CDR3 is built from 13 residues. CDR3 sequence reads: CASSLSGIYGYTF. The CDR3 region has the DNA TGTGCCAGCAGCTTAAGCGGTATTTATGGCTACACCTTC.

The J gene is TRBJ1-4, the V gene TRBV5-1; D gene unclear. V gave up 4 bases and J gave up 0 bases, with 19 bases separating them. CDR3 length: 18 amino acids. Germline CDR1 reads SGHRS; CDR2 reads YFSETQ. The CDR3 sequence is CASSVGGPEFATNEKLFF. The CDR3 DNA is TGCGCCAGCAGCGTCGGAGGCCCTGAGTTTGCAACTAATGAAAAACTGTTTTTT.

This clone was observed a single time. This rearrangement joins TRBV6-5 to TRBJ1-3, with D possibly TRBD1 on 5 matching bases. This CDR3 has 15 residues. Germline CDR1 reads MNHEY; CDR2 reads SVGAGI. Between the trimmed V and J ends, which lost 2 bases and 2 bases, there was a span of 10 bases. This CDR3 is CASSYRGVPGNTIYF. The CDR3 region has the DNA TGTGCCAGCAGTTACAGGGGCGTTCCTGGAAACACCATATATTTT.

The count of this clone is one. This sequence joins TRBV5-1 and TRBJ2-3; no reliable D call. Per germline, CDR1 SGHRS and CDR2 YFSETQ. The CDR3 runs to 13 residues. Trimming removed 0 bases from V and 1 base from J, with 3 bases in between. CDR3 loop: CASSLVGTDTQYF. The CDR3 DNA reads TGCGCCAGCAGCTTGGTCGGCACAGATACGCAGTATTTT.

CDR3 DNA sequence: TGCGCCAGCAGCCGCCGTGGCGATACATCCTACGAGCAGTACTTC. Translated: CASSRRGDTSYEQYF. The rearrangement uses TRBV4-3 and TRBJ2-7; D not certain. The CDR3 runs 15 residues. Deletions cut 4 bases from V and 1 base from J, with 14 bases between. Germline CDR1 LGHNA, CDR2 YSLEER.

This chain links TRBV7-9 with TRBJ2-5; D possibly uses TRBD1 or TRBD2 (5 bases each). Germline V gene lookup returns CDR1 SEHNR and CDR2 FQNEAQ (reference sequence). Between the trimmed V and J ends, which lost 5 bases and 4 bases, there was a span of 14 bases. The CDR3 is 14 residues long. The CDR3 protein is CASSQQGRRETQYF. The DNA for the CDR3 is TGTGCCAGCAGCCAGCAGGGACGAAGAGAGACCCAGTACTTC.

CDR3 residues: CASSDSGGTDTQYF. Written as DNA, the CDR3 is TGTGCCAGCAGTGATAGCGGGGGGACAGATACGCAGTATTTT. The chain recombines TRBV6-1 with TRBJ2-3; 10 bases agree with TRBD2. After removal of 3 bases from V and 3 bases from J, the junction contained 0 bases not matched to a gene. Per germline, CDR1 MNHNS and CDR2 SASEGT. CDR3 length: 14 amino acids.

The chain joins TRBV7-2 to TRBJ1-2, with a possible D match to TRBD1 (5 bases). This CDR3 spans 14 amino acids. V was cut by 5 bases and J by 3 bases, with 13 bases left in between. Per germline, CDR1 SGHTA and CDR2 FQGNSA. The CDR3, as DNA: TGTGCCAGCAGCGTAAAGGGACGGGACTATGGCTACACCTTC. Amino acid sequence: CASSVKGRDYGYTF.

The chain couples TRBV28 to TRBJ2-2, with 8 bases matching TRBD2. Germline V lookup: CDR1 MDHEN, CDR2 SYDVKM. The CDR3 sequence is 15 residues long. V gave up 3 bases and J gave up 3 bases; unmatched junction bases: 3. CDR3 amino acids: CASSFSGVDTGELFF. In DNA, the CDR3 is TGTGCCAGCAGTTTTAGCGGGGTCGACACCGGGGAGCTGTTTTTT. Together with reference TRBV28 and TRBJ2-2, the CDR3 gives the full variable domain: DVKVTQSSRYLVKRTGEKVFLECVQDMDHENMFWYRQDPGLGLRLIYFSYDVKMKEKGDIPEGYSVSREKKERFSLILESASTNQTSMYLCASSFSGVDTGELFFGEGSRLTVL.

V usage is TRBV6-1 and J usage is TRBJ1-6; D is unclear. Germline V gene lookup returns CDR1 MNHNS and CDR2 SASEGT. This CDR3 region has 14 residues. Trimming removed 5 bases from V and 4 bases from J, with 9 bases in between. The CDR3 DNA sequence: TGTGCCAGCAGTTGGCAGGTGTATAATTCACCCCTCCACTTT. Amino acids: CASSWQVYNSPLHF.

This rearrangement joins TRBV12-5 to TRBJ2-1, with no clear D. There are 13 residues in the CDR3. Germline CDR1 is LGHNT and CDR2 is FRNRAP. V was trimmed by 1 base and J by 4 bases, leaving 5 bases between them. CDR3 nucleotide sequence: TGTGCTAGTGGTTTGGAGGCTTACAATGAGCAGTTCTTC. Its translation is CASGLEAYNEQFF.

This clone occurred once. The chain joins TRBV5-4 to TRBJ1-2; 8 bases map to TRBD1. J was trimmed by 3 bases and V by 4 bases; bases with no gene match: 5. From germline, CDR1 is SGHNT and CDR2 YYREEE (reference sequence). The CDR3 has 14 amino acids. The chain's CDR3 is CASSRTGSDYGYTF. Written as DNA, the CDR3 is TGTGCCAGCAGCCGGACAGGGTCTGACTATGGCTACACCTTC.

The CDR3 protein is CASSLLAGYEQYF. DNA of the CDR3: TGTGCCAGCAGCTTACTAGCGGGGTACGAGCAGTACTTC. The rearrangement links TRBV7-2 to TRBJ2-7, with TRBD2 matching over 9 bases. Losses at the gene ends were 2 bases for V and 4 bases for J; bases not matched to a gene: 0. The CDR3 covers 13 residues. In germline, CDR1 is SGHTA, CDR2 FQGNSA.